A single sample gave rise to the 9 T cell receptor beta chains below, sequenced in a study of blood T cell repertoires in COVID-19. Here immunoSEQ multiplex PCR was the method, and the copy in TCRdb shows in-frame clones only, minus some. Among 350,000 to 450,000 clones listed, less than 85% were seen once. The sample taken for sequencing was peripheral blood. These receptors originate from a woman between 18 and 29 years old with acute or convalescent COVID-19.

The gene calls are TRBV27 and TRBJ1-5; D unresolved. Germline V gives CDR1 MNHEY, CDR2 SMNVEV (reference sequence). Trimming cost V 2 bases and J 6 bases, with 8 bases left between them. The CDR3 length is 13 residues. The CDR3 reads CASSLNGGQPQHF. Written as DNA, the CDR3 is TGTGCCAGCAGTTTAAACGGCGGTCAGCCCCAGCATTTT.

The J gene is TRBJ1-5, the V gene TRBV10-3; unclear D gene. V was cut by 3 bases and J by 3 bases, with 6 bases left in between. Germline CDR1 ENHRY, CDR2 SYGVKD. This CDR3 is 13 amino acids long. CDR3 DNA: TGTGCCATCAGTGACGGTCACAATCAGCCCCAGCATTTT. The encoded protein is CAISDGHNQPQHF.

This clone came up once. The rearrangement uses TRBV7-9 and TRBJ1-1; D ambiguous. This CDR3 region has 16 residues. Germline V CDR1 and CDR2: SEHNR, FQNEAQ (reference sequence). Trimming removed 2 bases from V and 2 bases from J, with 15 bases in between. CDR3 DNA sequence: TGTGCCAGCAGCTTAAGGAGGCGACCTAAAAACACTGAAGCTTTCTTT. Residues: CASSLRRRPKNTEAFF.

The chain links TRBV24-1 to TRBJ2-7, with D possibly TRBD2 on 6 matching bases. The V end was cut by 9 bases, the J end by 0 bases, with 14 bases between. Germline values: CDR1 KGHDR, CDR2 SFDVKD. This CDR3 comprises 14 residues. The chain's CDR3 is CATFPRDCSYEQYF. In DNA form, the CDR3 reads TGTGCCACCTTTCCCCGGGACTGCTCCTACGAGCAGTACTTC.

This sequence joins TRBV4-1 and TRBJ1-2, with 8 nucleotides matching TRBD1. From germline, CDR1 is MGHRA and CDR2 YSYEKL. Trimming at V came to 0 bases and at J to 2 bases, leaving 2 bases not matched to a gene. The CDR3 covers 15 residues. In DNA form, the CDR3 reads TGCGCCAGCAGCCAAGATCAGGGGGCCAACTATGGCTACACCTTC. Its translation is CASSQDQGANYGYTF.

The V and J genes are TRBV19 and TRBJ1-2, with D hard to call. Germline V gene lookup returns CDR1 LNHDA and CDR2 SQIVND (reference sequence). Trimming left V 5 bases short and J 6 bases short, with 22 bases between. CDR3 length: 16 residues. This CDR3 reads CASSPKYITLRDGYTF. CDR3 sequence (DNA): TGTGCCAGTAGTCCCAAATATATAACCTTAAGAGATGGCTACACCTTC.

The chain couples TRBV4-1 to TRBJ1-3; D possibly corresponds to TRBD1 (5 bases). The V gene's germline CDR1 is MGHRA and CDR2 YSYEKL. This CDR3 is built from 12 residues. V shed 4 bases and J shed 8 bases, with 9 bases lying between them. The CDR3, as DNA: TGCGCCAGCAGCCCCAGGGCTTACACCATATATTTT. Translated: CASSPRAYTIYF.

J is TRBJ2-7 and V is TRBV12-3 or TRBV12-4, with D unclear. The V end lost 3 bases, the J end lost 5 bases, and 5 bases lay between the germline ends. The CDR3 spans 11 residues. The CDR3 is CASSLANEQYF. The CDR3 coding sequence is TGTGCCAGCAGTTTGGCAAACGAGCAGTACTTC.

This clone was seen only once. The chain carries TRBV9 and TRBJ2-2, with 8 bases lining up with TRBD2. V dropped 4 bases and J dropped 7; count of bases not matched to a gene: 18. This CDR3 is 18 amino acids long. Germline values: CDR1 SGDLS, CDR2 YYNGEE. Written as DNA, the CDR3 is TGTGCCAGCAGCACTCCTTATCATAGCGGGATTGCAAACGGGGAGCTGTTTTTT. It encodes CASSTPYHSGIANGELFF. Supplemented by reference TRBV9 and TRBJ2-2, the full variable domain reads DSGVTQTPKHLITATGQRVTLRCSPRSGDLSVYWYQQSLDQGLQFLIQYYNGEERAKGNILERFSAQQFPDLHSELNLSSLELGDSALYFCASSTPYHSGIANGELFFGEGSRLTVL.